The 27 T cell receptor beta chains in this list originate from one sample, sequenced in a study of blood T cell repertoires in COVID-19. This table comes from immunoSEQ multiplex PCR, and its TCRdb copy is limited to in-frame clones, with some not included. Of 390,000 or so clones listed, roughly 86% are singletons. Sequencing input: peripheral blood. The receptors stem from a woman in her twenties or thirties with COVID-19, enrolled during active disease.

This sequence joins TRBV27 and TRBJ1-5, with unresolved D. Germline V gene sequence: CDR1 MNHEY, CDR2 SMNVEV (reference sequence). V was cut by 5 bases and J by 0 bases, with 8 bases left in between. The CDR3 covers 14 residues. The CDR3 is CASSRLHSNQPQHF. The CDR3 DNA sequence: TGTGCCAGCAGTCGACTACATAGCAATCAGCCCCAGCATTTT.

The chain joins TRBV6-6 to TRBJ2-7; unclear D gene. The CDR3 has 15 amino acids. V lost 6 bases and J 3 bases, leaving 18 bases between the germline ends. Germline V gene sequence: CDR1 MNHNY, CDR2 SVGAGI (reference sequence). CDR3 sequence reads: CASRKYDGPDYEQYF. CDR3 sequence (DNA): TGTGCCAGCAGGAAGTACGATGGGCCAGACTACGAGCAGTACTTC.

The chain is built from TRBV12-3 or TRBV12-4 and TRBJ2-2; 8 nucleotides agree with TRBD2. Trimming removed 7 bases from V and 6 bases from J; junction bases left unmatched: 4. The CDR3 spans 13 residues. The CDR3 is CASIPGGAGELFF. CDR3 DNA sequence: TGTGCCAGCATCCCGGGAGGGGCCGGGGAGCTGTTTTTT.

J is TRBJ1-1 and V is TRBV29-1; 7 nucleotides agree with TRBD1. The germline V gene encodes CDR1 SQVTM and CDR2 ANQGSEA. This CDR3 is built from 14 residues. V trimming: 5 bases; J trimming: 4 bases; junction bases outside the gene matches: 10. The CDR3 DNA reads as TGCAGCGTTACCCGACAGGGAAGGTTCACTGAAGCTTTCTTT. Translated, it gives CSVTRQGRFTEAFF.

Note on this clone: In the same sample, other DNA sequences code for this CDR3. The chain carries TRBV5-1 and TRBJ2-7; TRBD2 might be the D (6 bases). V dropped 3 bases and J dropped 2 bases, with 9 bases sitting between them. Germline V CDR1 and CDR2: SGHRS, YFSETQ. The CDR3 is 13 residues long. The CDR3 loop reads CASSSGLAYEQYF. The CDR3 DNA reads TGCGCCAGCAGCTCGGGACTGGCCTACGAGCAGTACTTC. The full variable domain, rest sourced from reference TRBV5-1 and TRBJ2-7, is KAGVTQTPRYLIKTRGQQVTLSCSPISGHRSVSWYQQTPGQGLQFLFEYFSETQRNKGNFPGRFSGRQFSNSRSEMNVSTLELGDSALYLCASSSGLAYEQYFGPGTRLTVT.

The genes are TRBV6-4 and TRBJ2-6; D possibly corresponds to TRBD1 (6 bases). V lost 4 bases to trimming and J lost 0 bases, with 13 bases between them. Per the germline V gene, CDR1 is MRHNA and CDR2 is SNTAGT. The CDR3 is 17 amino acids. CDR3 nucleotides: TGTGCCAGCAGTGCCGAGGACAGCCACTCTGGGGCCAACGTCCTGACTTTC. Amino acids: CASSAEDSHSGANVLTF.

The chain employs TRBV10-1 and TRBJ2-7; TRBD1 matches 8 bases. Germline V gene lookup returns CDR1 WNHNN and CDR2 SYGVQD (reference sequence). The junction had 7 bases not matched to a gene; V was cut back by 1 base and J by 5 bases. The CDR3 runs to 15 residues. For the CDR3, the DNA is TGCGCCAGCAGTGAGTATTCCCCGGACAGGGACGAGCAGTACTTC. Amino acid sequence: CASSEYSPDRDEQYF.

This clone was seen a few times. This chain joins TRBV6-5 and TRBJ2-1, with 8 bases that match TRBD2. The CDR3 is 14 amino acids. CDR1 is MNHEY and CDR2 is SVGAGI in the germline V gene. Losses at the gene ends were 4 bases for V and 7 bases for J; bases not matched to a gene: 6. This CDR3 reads CASSSAGEDNEQFF. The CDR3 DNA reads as TGTGCCAGCAGTTCAGCGGGAGAGGATAATGAGCAGTTCTTC.

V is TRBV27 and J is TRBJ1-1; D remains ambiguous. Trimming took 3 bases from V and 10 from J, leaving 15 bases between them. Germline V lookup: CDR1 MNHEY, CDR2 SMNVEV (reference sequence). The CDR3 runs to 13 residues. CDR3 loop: CASSLRGTRGAFF. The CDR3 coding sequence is TGTGCCAGCAGTTTGAGAGGTACACGAGGAGCTTTCTTT.

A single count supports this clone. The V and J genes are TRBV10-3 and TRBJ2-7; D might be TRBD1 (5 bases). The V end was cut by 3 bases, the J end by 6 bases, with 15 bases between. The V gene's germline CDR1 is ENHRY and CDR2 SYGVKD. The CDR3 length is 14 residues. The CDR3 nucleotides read TGTGCCATCAGTGATACAGGTACGGCTCGCGAGCAGTACTTC. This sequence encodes CAISDTGTAREQYF.

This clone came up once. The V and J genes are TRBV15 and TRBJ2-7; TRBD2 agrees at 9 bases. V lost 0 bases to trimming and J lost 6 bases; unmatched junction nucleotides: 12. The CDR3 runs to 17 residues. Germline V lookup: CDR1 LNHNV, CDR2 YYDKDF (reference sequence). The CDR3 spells CATSRDRGSGSLGEQYF. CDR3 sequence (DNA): TGTGCCACCAGCAGAGATCGAGGTAGCGGGAGTCTAGGCGAGCAGTACTTC.

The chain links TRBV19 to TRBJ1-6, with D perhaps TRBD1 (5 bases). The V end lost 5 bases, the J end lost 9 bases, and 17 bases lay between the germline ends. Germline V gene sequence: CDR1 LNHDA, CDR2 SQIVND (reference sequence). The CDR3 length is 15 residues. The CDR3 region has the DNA TGTGCCAGTAGTTCCGCGGGACTTCGGACTTCACCCCTCCACTTT. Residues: CASSSAGLRTSPLHF.

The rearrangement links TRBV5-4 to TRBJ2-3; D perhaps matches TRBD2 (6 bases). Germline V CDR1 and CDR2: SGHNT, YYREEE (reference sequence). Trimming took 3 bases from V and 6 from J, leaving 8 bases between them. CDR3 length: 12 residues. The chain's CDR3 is CASSWDSDTQYF. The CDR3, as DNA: TGTGCCAGCAGCTGGGACTCGGATACGCAGTATTTT.

CDR3 loop: CATSAGQGWDTQYF. CDR3 sequence (DNA): TGTGCCACCAGTGCAGGACAGGGGTGGGATACGCAGTATTTT. J is TRBJ2-3 and V is TRBV24-1, with 9 positions matching TRBD1. The germline CDR1 and CDR2 sequences are KGHDR and SFDVKD. CDR3 size: 14 residues. V lost 5 bases to trimming and J lost 6 bases; unmatched junction nucleotides: 5.

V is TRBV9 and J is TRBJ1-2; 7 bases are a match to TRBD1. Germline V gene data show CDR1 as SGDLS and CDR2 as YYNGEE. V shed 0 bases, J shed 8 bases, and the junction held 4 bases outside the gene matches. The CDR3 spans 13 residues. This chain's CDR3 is CASSVGQGIGYTF. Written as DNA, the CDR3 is TGTGCCAGCAGCGTAGGACAGGGAATAGGCTACACCTTC.

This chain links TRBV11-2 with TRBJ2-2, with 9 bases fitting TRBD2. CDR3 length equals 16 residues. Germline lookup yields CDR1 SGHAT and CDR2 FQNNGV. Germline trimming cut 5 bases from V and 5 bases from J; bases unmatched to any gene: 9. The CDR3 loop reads CASSRRLADFTGELFF. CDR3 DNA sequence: TGTGCCAGCAGCAGAAGACTAGCGGATTTTACCGGGGAGCTGTTTTTT.

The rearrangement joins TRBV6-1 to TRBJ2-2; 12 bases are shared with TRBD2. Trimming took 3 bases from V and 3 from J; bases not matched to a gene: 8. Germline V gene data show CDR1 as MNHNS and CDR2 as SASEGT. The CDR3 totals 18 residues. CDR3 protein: CASSDSVLAGGYTGELFF. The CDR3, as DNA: TGTGCCAGCAGTGATAGCGTCCTAGCGGGAGGGTACACCGGGGAGCTGTTTTTT.

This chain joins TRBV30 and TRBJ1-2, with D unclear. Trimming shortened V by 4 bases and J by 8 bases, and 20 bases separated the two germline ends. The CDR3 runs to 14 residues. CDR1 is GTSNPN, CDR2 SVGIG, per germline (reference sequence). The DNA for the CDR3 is TGTGCCTGGACCAACCTAGCCGGCCCCCGAGGCTACACCTTC. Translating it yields CAWTNLAGPRGYTF.

CDR3 nucleotides: TGCGCCAGCAGGGGGGCAGGGCTGAACACTGAAGCTTTCTTT. Its protein is CASRGAGLNTEAFF. This chain joins TRBV10-2 and TRBJ1-1, with D possibly matching TRBD1 (6 bases). The CDR3 runs to 14 residues. Germline V gene lookup returns CDR1 WSHSY and CDR2 SAAADI. V lost 6 bases to trimming and J lost 0 bases, with 11 bases between them.

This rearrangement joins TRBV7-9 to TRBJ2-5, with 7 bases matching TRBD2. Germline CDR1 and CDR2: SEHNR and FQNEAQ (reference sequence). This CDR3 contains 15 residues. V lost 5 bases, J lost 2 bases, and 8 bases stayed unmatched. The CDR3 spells CASSLDLGGQETQYF. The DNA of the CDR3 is TGTGCCAGCAGCCTGGACCTCGGGGGGCAAGAGACCCAGTACTTC.

CDR3 sequence: CASSLDGQGRYEQYF. The CDR3 DNA is TGCGCCAGCAGCTTGGACGGGCAGGGCCGCTACGAGCAGTACTTC. V and J are TRBV5-1 and TRBJ2-7, with D tentatively TRBD1 (5 bases). Germline loops: CDR1 SGHRS, CDR2 YFSETQ. Trimming removed 0 bases at V and 3 bases at J, with 13 bases between. The CDR3 length is 15 residues.

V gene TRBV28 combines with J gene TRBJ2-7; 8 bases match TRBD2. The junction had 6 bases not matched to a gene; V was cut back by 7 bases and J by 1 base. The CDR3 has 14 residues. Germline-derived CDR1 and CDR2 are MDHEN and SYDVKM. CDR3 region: CASIGQRESYEQYF. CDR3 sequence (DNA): TGTGCCAGCATCGGACAGCGGGAGTCCTACGAGCAGTACTTC.

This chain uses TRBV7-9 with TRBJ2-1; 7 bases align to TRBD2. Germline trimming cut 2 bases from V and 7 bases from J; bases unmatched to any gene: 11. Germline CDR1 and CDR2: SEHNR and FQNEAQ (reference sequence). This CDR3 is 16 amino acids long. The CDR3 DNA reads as TGTGCCAGCAGCTTATGGGGCGGGAGTTTGTTAAATGAGCAGTTCTTC. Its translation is CASSLWGGSLLNEQFF.

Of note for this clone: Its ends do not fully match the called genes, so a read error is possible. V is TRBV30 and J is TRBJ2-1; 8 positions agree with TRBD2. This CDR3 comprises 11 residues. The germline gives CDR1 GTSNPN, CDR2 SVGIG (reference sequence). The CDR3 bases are TGTGCCTGGAGTTCCGGGAGGGAGCCGTTCTTC. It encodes CAWSSGREPFF.

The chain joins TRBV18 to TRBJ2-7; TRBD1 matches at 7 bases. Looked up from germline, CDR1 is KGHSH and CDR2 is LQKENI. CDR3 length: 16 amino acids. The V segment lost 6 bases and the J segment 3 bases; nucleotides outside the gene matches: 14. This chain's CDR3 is CASSGETGKAHYEQYF. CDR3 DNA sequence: TGTGCCAGCTCGGGGGAGACAGGGAAGGCGCACTACGAGCAGTACTTC.

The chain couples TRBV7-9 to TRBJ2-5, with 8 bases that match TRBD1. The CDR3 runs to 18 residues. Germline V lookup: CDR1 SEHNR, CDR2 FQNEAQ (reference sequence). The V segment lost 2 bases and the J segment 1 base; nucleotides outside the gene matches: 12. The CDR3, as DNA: TGTGCCAGCAGCTTATGGCAGGGGGCGTATAGCCGCCAAGAGACCCAGTACTTC. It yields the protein CASSLWQGAYSRQETQYF.

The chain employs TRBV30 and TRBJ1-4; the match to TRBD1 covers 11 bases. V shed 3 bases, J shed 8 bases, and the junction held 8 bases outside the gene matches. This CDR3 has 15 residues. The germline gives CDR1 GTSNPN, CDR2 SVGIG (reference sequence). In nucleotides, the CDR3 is TGTGCCTGGAGGAGGACAGGGGGCGCATACGAAAAACTGTTTTTT. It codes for CAWRRTGGAYEKLFF.